This T cell receptor (beta chain) came from a study of technical replicates of blood from a handful of donors. The CDR3 has 11 amino acids. V trimming: 5 bases; J trimming: 8 bases; junction bases outside the gene matches: 2. Germline CDR1 reads MNHNY; CDR2 reads SVGAGI (reference sequence). TCRdb's table, derived via immunoSEQ multiplex PCR, lists solely in-frame clones and lacks some. Of roughly 48,000 clones in the sample, more than 85% were seen once. The chain couples TRBV6-6 to TRBJ1-2; 7 bases agree with TRBD1. Sequencing was done on a sample of PBMCs. The source of this sequence is a human donor in good health. Some clones in this sample may be carry-over from other donors' samples. The CDR3 is CASSTGVGYTF. In nucleotides, the CDR3 is TGTGCCAGCAGTACAGGGGTCGGCTACACCTTC.